The clone carrying this TCR beta chain was detected only a few times. The antigen is not known. Assembly of TCR beta libraries relied on iRepertoire HTBI primers together with Arm-PCR of CDR3 regions. Each CDR3 protein is one row after TCRdb ran MiXCR on the multiplex PCR reads. The table shows 300,000 to 450,000 distinct CDR3 sequences, with roughly 16% occurring only once. Time point here: newly diagnosed GD, antithyroid drugs for less than 3 months. Generation of the TCR library employed RNA extracted from PBMCs. V was pared by 3 bases and J by 4 bases, with 7 bases between. CDR3 length: 14 residues. The V gene's germline CDR1 is KGHSH and CDR2 LQKENI. The source of the sample is a study of regulatory T cells in long-lasting Graves disease. Whole-study results and caveats: Persistent Graves' patients showed a TCR diversity that was lower than that of newly diagnosed ones. The study found TRBV28, TRBJ1-2 and TRBJ2-5 favored in persistent disease.

Specimen: peripheral blood mononuclear cells (PBMCs), collected at new diagnosis, from a patient treated with antithyroid drugs. The V gene is TRBV18, the J gene TRBJ2-6; D is uncertain. This clonotype was sampled from a female donor with Graves disease. The CDR3 DNA reads as TGTGCCAGCTCACCTTCAGCAGGGGCCAACGTCCTGACTTTC. Its protein is CASSPSAGANVLTF.